This paragraph reports one T cell receptor beta chain. This clone has just a few counts. Its antigen has not been determined. No base qualities exist here, and no much larger clone lies one base off it. The trial excluded patients who had a history of autoimmune disease or who were on systemic immunosuppression. In every dose cohort, peripheral blood was drawn for TCR sequencing at baseline, cycle 4 day 1, and cycle 7 day 1. The samples were taken from a phase I, first-in-human, multicenter, open-label dose-escalation trial of ivuxolimab. Adults with locally advanced or metastatic head and neck squamous cell, hepatocellular, melanoma or renal cell carcinoma were enrolled in the trial. CD4+ and CD8+ T cells were sorted separately from peripheral blood before TCR sequencing. These data belong to a study of OX40 agonist ivuxolimab in advanced cancers. Study-level background: Ivuxolimab was a fully human IgG2 agonistic monoclonal antibody targeting the costimulatory receptor OX40 (CD134). Intravenous ivuxolimab was administered to patients every 2 weeks at six dose levels: 0.01, 0.1, 0.3, 1.5, 3 and 10 mg/kg. Of the roughly 51 dose-escalation patients, hepatocellular carcinoma was present in about 20, melanoma in approximately 15, renal cell carcinoma in 9 and head and neck cancer in 9. In the dose-escalation cohort, 82.7% of patients were male, and the mean age was approximately 60 years, with a range of roughly 20 to 79. Prior anti-PD-1, anti-PD-L1 or anti-CTLA-4 therapy was permitted, and 40% of dose-escalation patients had received checkpoint inhibitors. Partial responses occurred in three dose-escalation patients, of whom one had hepatocellular carcinoma and two had cutaneous melanoma. The point of sequencing TCRbeta in the periphery was to test whether ivuxolimab changed TCR sequence diversity and drove clonal T-cell expansion. The paper covers the monotherapy dose-escalation part of the phase I ivuxolimab trial, which included N of about 56 patients. Paper-wide results and their limitations: Clonal expansion of both CD4+ and CD8+ blood T cells was observed from baseline to week 6 at doses 0.1 to 3.0 mg/kg. In the 0.1-3.0 mg/kg groups, partial responders were among the patients with the lowest normalized peripheral clonal expansion, particularly in CD8+ T cells. Antigen specificity was not determined for the clonally expanded peripheral T cells. After ivuxolimab, expanded clones were on average more numerous among CD8+ T cells than among CD4+ T cells. Low levels of normalized T-cell clonal expansion were also seen in some patients who did not respond.

Genomic DNA was extracted from sorted cells for sequencing of the TCRbeta CDR3 region. The immunoSEQ Assay was used for sequencing of TCRbeta CDR3 regions. TCRdb retrieved this table from immuneACCESS and kept in-frame rearrangements only. Not all clones are present; in checked studies, unresolved V genes account for under half, and no reason is known for the remainder. This sample has about 98,000 clones in its table, and approximately 88% of those were observed once. The top ten clones comprise under 0.55% of the sample. From its cysteine to its phenylalanine, the CDR3 spans 14 amino acids. Only CDR3 DNA remains: 42 bases, in frame from the first base. Trimming leaves V shorter by 4 bases and J shorter by 4 bases, with the junction holding 2 bases beyond the gene matches. From a lookup of the germline V gene, CDR1 and CDR2 are SNHLY and FYNNEI.

The source material was CD4+ or CD8+ T cells sorted from blood, sampled in a trial of the OX40 agonist ivuxolimab. The rearrangement joined TRBV2 to TRBJ2-2, with 8 central nucleotides matching TRBD2. This TCR came from an adult with an advanced solid tumor such as melanoma, head and neck, liver or kidney cancer. The DNA sequence is as follows: TGTGCCAGCAGTGGGCGGGGGGTCACCGGGGAGCTGTTTTTT. Translated, it gives CASSGRGVTGELFF. The entire variable domain, with the stretches around the CDR3 drawn from the reference TRBV2 and TRBJ2-2 proteins, is EPEVTQTPSHQVTQMGQEVILRCVPISNHLYFYWYRQILGQKVEFLVSFYNNEISEKSEIFDDQFSVERPDGSNFTLKIRSTKLEDSAMYFCASSGRGVTGELFFGEGSRLTVL.